This entry concerns a single T cell receptor (beta chain). The antigen is unknown. Germline is not matched at one junction end, which may reflect a read error. These data originate in a study of shared clonotypes between healthy human individuals. CDR1 SGDLS and CDR2 YYNGEE come from the germline V gene. The CDR3 loop spans 16 amino acids. Produced via immunoSEQ multiplex PCR; TCRdb's table is partial and in-frame only. The sample includes around 750,000 clones, roughly 70% of them seen just once. General study points: Unshared clonotypes carried lower generation probabilities than those common to all four donors.

What was sequenced was memory CD4+ T cells sorted from blood. Stated subset: CD45RA-negative fraction. The origin of this receptor is a woman in her 30s in good health. V and J are TRBV9 and TRBJ1-3, with a weak D call TRBD1 (6 bases). CDR3 sequence reads: CASSDPRGESENTIYF. CDR3 coding DNA: TGTGCCAGCAGCGACCCAAGGGGGGAATCTGAAAACACCATATATTTT.